Following are 18 T cell receptor beta chains from one sample sequenced in a study of T cells in women clearing cervical HPV infection. TCRdb keeps only in-frame clones here, not all; method: immunoSEQ multiplex PCR. The sample totals tens of thousands of clones. Sequencing was done on a sample of blood buffy coat. The receptors were sampled from a woman between 18 and 70 years old with a cervical HPV16 infection that either progressed to CIN3+ or cleared (not recorded which).

By frequency, this clone is medium-sized. The CDR3 sequence is CASSGRDSQETQYF. Incomplete CDR3 DNA: TGTGCCAGCTCAGGCCGGGACAGCCAAGAGACC. The rearrangement links TRBV18 to TRBJ2-5; 7 bases fit TRBD1. The read is 3 residues too short to cover the CDR3 end, so that end is filled in from the germline J gene. Trimming took 5 bases from V and 1 from J; bases not matched to a gene: 4. CDR1 and CDR2 (germline): KGHSH, LQKENI. The CDR3 length is 14 residues.

Turning to this clone: The read finishes 3 residues shy of the CDR3 end, and the germline J gene is used to complete it. V usage is TRBV5-1 and J usage is TRBJ1-6, with D unclear. The CDR3 has 16 amino acids. From germline, CDR1 is SGHRS and CDR2 YFSETQ. Trimming took 0 bases from V and 7 from J, leaving 14 bases between them. The sequenced part of the CDR3 DNA is TGCGCCAGCAGCTTGGAATCGGCCGGGGTCAATTCACCC. It codes for CASSLESAGVNSP. The whole CDR3 sequence is CASSLESAGVNSPLHF.

Details on this clone: The CDR3 is cut off 3 residues early in the read; its end comes from the germline J gene. This chain links TRBV28 with TRBJ1-4; D uncertain. The CDR3 is 16 amino acids. Trimming cost V 6 bases and J 4 bases, with 18 bases left between them. Germline V CDR1 and CDR2: MDHEN, SYDVKM. CDR3 DNA (partial): TGTGCCAGCAGCGCCGGTGGACTTTATGTTAATGAAAAA. It encodes CASSAGGLYVNEK. The entire CDR3 sequence reads CASSAGGLYVNEKLFF.

Comments on this clone: The read terminates 3 residues ahead of where the CDR3 ends, so the germline J gene completes it. This rearrangement joins TRBV20-1 to TRBJ1-6, with D perhaps TRBD1 (5 bases). The CDR3 covers 14 residues. The germline V gene has CDR1 DFQATT and CDR2 SNEGSKA (reference sequence). The V and J ends lost 4 bases and 10 bases respectively, with 17 bases between them. The sequenced CDR3 bases are TGCAGTGCTAACCGGAGAGGGGCTCAATCACCC. It yields the protein CSANRRGAQSP. The whole CDR3 sequence is CSANRRGAQSPLHF.

A note on this clone: With the read ending 3 residues before the CDR3 end, the germline J gene is used to fill in that end. This rearrangement joins TRBV7-6 to TRBJ1-2; perhaps TRBD1 as D (6 bases). CDR3 size: 14 residues. Germline V gives CDR1 SGHVS, CDR2 FNYEAQ. Incomplete CDR3 DNA: TGTGCCAGCAGCCCCACAGGGTCCTCCTACGAC. Translation gives CASSPTGSSYD. The entire CDR3 protein reads CASSPTGSSYDYTF.

Note on this clone: The CDR3 is cut off 3 residues early in the read; its end comes from the germline J gene. The chain is built from TRBV7-9 and TRBJ2-7, with TRBD1 matching 8 bases. With V trimmed by 5 bases and J by 2 bases, 8 bases remained unmatched. This CDR3 region has 15 residues. Germline V gene data show CDR1 as SEHNR and CDR2 as FQNEAQ (reference sequence). The chain's CDR3 is CASSTTRTGTYEQYF. The sequenced part of the CDR3 DNA is TGTGCCAGCAGCACGACCAGGACAGGGACCTACGAG.

Concerning this clone: The missing CDR3 end, 3 residues past where the read stops, is filled in from the germline J gene. The chain recombines TRBV30 with TRBJ1-1, with D maybe TRBD1 (6 bases). Germline V gene lookup returns CDR1 GTSNPN and CDR2 SVGIG (reference sequence). Deletions cut 3 bases from V and 1 base from J, with 9 bases between. There are 13 residues in the CDR3. CDR3 sequence: CAWSGQSNTEAFF. CDR3 DNA, as far as it was read: TGTGCCTGGAGCGGACAGTCGAACACTGAA. Together with reference TRBV30 and TRBJ1-1, the CDR3 gives the full variable domain: SQTIHQWPATLVQPVGSPLSLECTVEGTSNPNLYWYRQAAGRGLQLLFYSVGIGQISSEVPQNLSASRPQDRQFILSSKKLLLSDSGFYLCAWSGQSNTEAFFGQGTRLTVV.

Remarks on this clone: The CDR3 end is not reached by the read, which stops 3 residues before it; the germline J gene fills it in. The genes are TRBV5-1 and TRBJ2-3, with D possibly TRBD2 on 6 matching bases. Per the germline V gene, CDR1 is SGHRS and CDR2 is YFSETQ. The CDR3 has 13 residues. Partial CDR3 DNA: TGCGCCAGCAGAACTCAGGGCGGGGAGACG. This encodes CASRTQGGET. The CDR3 in its entirety is CASRTQGGETQYF.

Judged by frequency, this clone is medium-sized. The DNA ends 3 residues before the CDR3 does, and the rest of the CDR3 is filled in from the germline J gene. The chain joins TRBV18 to TRBJ2-5; the D gene is possibly TRBD2 (6 bases). Germline assignment: CDR1 KGHSH and CDR2 LQKENI. Deletions cut 3 bases from V and 5 bases from J, with 16 bases between. The CDR3 has 15 amino acids. The CDR3 spells CASSPRDLRGETQYF. The sequenced part of the CDR3 DNA is TGTGCCAGCTCACCCCGGGACCTCCGGGGGGAGACC.

This clone is medium-sized by frequency. Coverage ceases 3 residues before the CDR3 finishes, and the germline J gene fills in the end. The rearrangement joins TRBV7-3 to TRBJ1-4; possible D gene TRBD1, 5 bases. Trimming shortened V by 5 bases and J by 8 bases, and 18 bases separated the two germline ends. Germline CDR1 is SGHTA and CDR2 is FQGTGA. This CDR3 region has 15 residues. This chain's CDR3 is CASSQTGLKREKLFF. The CDR3 bases that were read are TGTGCCAGCAGCCAAACAGGCCTCAAGAGGGAAAAA.

Details on this clone: The read terminates 3 residues before the CDR3 end, so the remaining end is supplied by the germline J gene. The chain carries TRBV12-3 or TRBV12-4 and TRBJ2-7, with D maybe TRBD1 (6 bases). The CDR3 extends over 14 amino acids. The V end lost 4 bases, the J end lost 5 bases, and 15 bases lay between the germline ends. The sequenced part of the CDR3 DNA is TGTGCCAGCAGTTCGACAGGCGCCTTACACGAG. Protein product: CASSSTGALHE. In full, the CDR3 reads CASSSTGALHEQYF.

About this clone itself: The read ends 3 residues shy of where the CDR3 ends; the end is completed using the germline J gene. The chain employs TRBV19 and TRBJ1-2, with TRBD1 as a possible D gene (5 bases). Germline CDR1 is LNHDA and CDR2 is SQIVND (reference sequence). The CDR3 covers 14 residues. This CDR3 reads CASSSRGSYNDYTF. The sequenced part of the CDR3 DNA is TGTGCCAGTAGTAGTCGGGGGTCCTACAATGAC.

As regards this clone: The read falls 3 residues short of the CDR3 end, and the missing part is taken from the germline J gene. V usage is TRBV30 and J usage is TRBJ2-3; 14 bases align to TRBD2. The CDR3 spans 15 residues. The junction had 4 bases not matched to a gene; V was cut back by 4 bases and J by 4 bases. Germline V gene lookup returns CDR1 GTSNPN and CDR2 SVGIG (reference sequence). The chain's CDR3 is CAWTRLAGGPDTQYF. Partial CDR3 DNA: TGTGCCTGGACTAGACTAGCGGGGGGGCCAGATACG.

About this clone: The read ends 3 residues early relative to the CDR3; the germline J gene fills the gap. The genes are TRBV5-1 and TRBJ2-2; 7 bases are shared with TRBD1. After removal of 1 base from V and 5 bases from J, the junction contained 2 bases not matched to a gene. Germline lookup yields CDR1 SGHRS and CDR2 YFSETQ. CDR3 length: 14 residues. The CDR3 bases that were read are TGCGCCAGCAGCTTGATGGACAGGACCGGGGAG. This codes for CASSLMDRTGE. The CDR3 in its entirety is CASSLMDRTGELFF.

Comment on this clone: The sequenced fragment ends 3 residues before the CDR3 boundary, so the rest is inferred from the germline J gene. V and J are TRBV9 and TRBJ2-7; 7 nucleotides line up with TRBD2. Germline values: CDR1 SGDLS, CDR2 YYNGEE. V was pared by 0 bases and J by 5 bases, with 8 bases of the junction left unmatched. This CDR3 region has 15 residues. The CDR3 here is CASSVGGRGNDEQYF. The covered CDR3 bases are TGTGCCAGCAGCGTAGGAGGGAGGGGCAACGACGAG.

On this clone itself: The read ends 3 residues early relative to the CDR3; the germline J gene fills the gap. This rearrangement joins TRBV29-1 to TRBJ2-1, with 7 bases matching TRBD1. The V gene's germline CDR1 is SQVTM and CDR2 ANQGSEA. CDR3 length: 15 amino acids. The trim removed 3 bases at V and 0 bases at J, leaving 5 bases unmatched. The covered CDR3 bases are TGCAGCGTTGAGTCAGGGGGAAGCTCCTACAATGAG. Its protein product is CSVESGGSSYNE. The whole CDR3 protein reads CSVESGGSSYNEQFF.

CDR3 DNA, as far as it was read: TGTGCCCGGGGGGCCCCGAACACTGAA. Its translation is CARGAPNTE. The entire CDR3 sequence reads CARGAPNTEAFF. The genes are TRBV7-9 and TRBJ1-1; tentatively, D is TRBD1 (6 bases). The read finishes 3 residues shy of the CDR3 end, and the germline J gene is used to complete it. CDR1 and CDR2 from the germline V gene are SEHNR and FQNEAQ (reference sequence). The CDR3 has 12 amino acids. The V end was cut by 11 bases, the J end by 1 base, with 11 bases between.

Concerning this clone: The CDR3 extends 3 residues past the end of the read, so its final part is completed from the germline J gene. This chain connects TRBV11-1 to TRBJ1-1, with 9 bases identical to TRBD1. CDR1 SGHAT and CDR2 FQDESV come from the germline V gene (reference sequence). This CDR3 comprises 12 residues. The CDR3 bases that were read are TGTGCCAGCAGCGACTACAGGGGGCCG. It specifies CASSDYRGP. The whole CDR3 reads CASSDYRGPAFF.